Sequencing of this T cell receptor (beta chain) was carried out in a study of shared clonotypes between healthy human individuals. Overall study context: Plates per donor: three CD4 naive, three CD4 memory, two CD8 naive, one CD8 memory.

This clone was observed a single time. The CDR3 totals 16 residues. Germline V gene lookup returns CDR1 PRHDT and CDR2 FYEKMQ (reference sequence). Trimming took off 2 bases at V and 5 bases at J, with 15 bases between the two ends. Sequencing used immunoSEQ multiplex PCR; TCRdb keeps in-frame clones, though not all of them. The sample carries about 2 million clones, roughly 94% recorded once. Sequencing input: naive CD4+ T cells sorted from blood. Subset noted: CD45RA+ positively selected. This chain joins TRBV13 and TRBJ2-2, with a weak D call TRBD2 (5 bases). The receptor was isolated from a man younger than 35 in good health. CDR3 nucleotides: TGTGCCAGCAGCTTATCGAGAGCTAGCTCTACCGGGGAGCTGTTTTTT. Amino acid sequence: CASSLSRASSTGELFF.